The 27 T cell receptor beta chains below come from one sample, sequenced in a study of shared clonotypes between healthy human individuals. Selected positively for CCR7 and CD45RO-negative, naive CD8 cells excluded terminally differentiated effector memory CD45RA+ cells. Produced via immunoSEQ multiplex PCR; TCRdb's table is partial and in-frame only. The sample has about 2.1 million clones; about 92% are singletons. The sample taken for sequencing was naive CD8+ T cells from PBMCs. The receptors derive from a man younger than 35 in good health. Some clones in this sample may be carry-over from other donors' samples.

The V and J genes are TRBV9 and TRBJ2-7; 7 bases are shared with TRBD2. The CDR3 spans 14 residues. CDR1 is SGDLS and CDR2 is YYNGEE in the germline V gene. Losses at the gene ends were 0 bases for V and 5 bases for J; bases not matched to a gene: 5. CDR3 in amino acids: CASSVGGGDDEQYF. The CDR3 coding sequence is TGTGCCAGCAGCGTAGGGGGAGGGGACGACGAGCAGTACTTC.

The rearrangement joins TRBV5-3 to TRBJ2-5, with D hard to call. TRBV5-3 is given ORF status, its function remaining uncertain. Trimming left V 4 bases short and J 2 bases short, with 15 bases between. The CDR3 runs to 15 residues. This CDR3 reads CARSTPWKVQETQYF. In DNA, the CDR3 is TGTGCCAGAAGCACACCCTGGAAGGTTCAAGAGACCCAGTACTTC.

The rearrangement uses TRBV27 and TRBJ1-2, with a weak D call TRBD1 (6 bases). V lost 5 bases to trimming and J lost 4 bases, with 17 bases between them. The CDR3 has 15 amino acids. Germline values: CDR1 MNHEY, CDR2 SMNVEV (reference sequence). The CDR3 spells CASSPNGGPGYGYTF. CDR3 sequence (DNA): TGTGCCAGCAGTCCCAACGGGGGGCCGGGCTATGGCTACACCTTC.

This clone appeared a few times. The rearrangement links TRBV28 to TRBJ1-1; 8 nucleotides align to TRBD1. CDR1 and CDR2 (germline): MDHEN, SYDVKM. The V gene end was trimmed by 3 bases and the J gene end by 10 bases; junction bases not matched to a gene: 7. This CDR3 contains 13 residues. The CDR3 bases are TGTGCCAGCAGTTTTGCAGGGGGCTCGCGAGCTTTCTTT. Its translation: CASSFAGGSRAFF.

The V call is TRBV7-9, the J call TRBJ1-2; TRBD1 aligns across 9 bases. Unmatched junction bases numbered 6, after V lost 5 bases and J lost 5 bases. This CDR3 has 14 residues. Germline CDR1 reads SEHNR; CDR2 reads FQNEAQ (reference sequence). The CDR3, as DNA: TGTGCCAGCAGCCCCGGGACAGGGACGTATGGCTACACCTTC. Protein product: CASSPGTGTYGYTF.

This chain connects TRBV6-1 to TRBJ1-1; D gene unclear. The CDR3 extends over 12 amino acids. The germline V gene has CDR1 MNHNS and CDR2 SASEGT. Trimming left V 3 bases short and J 8 bases short, with 10 bases between. Here the CDR3 reads CASSEGLVEAFF. The CDR3 DNA reads as TGTGCCAGCAGTGAGGGTCTCGTGGAAGCTTTCTTT.

The CDR3 loop reads CASSFSGNTEAFF. The DNA for the CDR3 is TGTGCCAGCAGCTTTTCAGGGAACACTGAAGCTTTCTTT. The J gene is TRBJ1-1, the V gene TRBV7-3, with D unresolved. Germline lookup yields CDR1 SGHTA and CDR2 FQGTGA. Trimming removed 3 bases from V and 1 base from J, with 6 bases in between. CDR3 length: 13 amino acids.

J is TRBJ2-3 and V is TRBV28; 8 bases agree with TRBD2. The CDR3 length is 16 residues. V gave up 6 bases and J gave up 1 base; unmatched junction bases: 9. CDR1 and CDR2 (germline): MDHEN, SYDVKM. CDR3 in amino acids: CASRRGYGGGTDTQYF. CDR3 in DNA: TGTGCCAGCAGACGGGGTTACGGGGGGGGCACAGATACGCAGTATTTT.

This sequence joins TRBV6-4 and TRBJ1-2; D unclear. CDR3 length: 15 amino acids. V dropped 0 bases and J dropped 8 bases, with 16 bases sitting between them. Germline lookup yields CDR1 MRHNA and CDR2 SNTAGT. DNA for the CDR3: TGTGCCAGCAGTGACTCTGGCCGTGCTCCCGGCGGCTACACCTTC. Residues: CASSDSGRAPGGYTF.

The J gene is TRBJ2-2, the V gene TRBV9; 11 bases align to TRBD2. Trimming took 4 bases from V and 5 from J; bases not matched to a gene: 7. The CDR3 is 16 residues long. Germline V gene data show CDR1 as SGDLS and CDR2 as YYNGEE. The CDR3 protein is CASSITSGRGTGELFF. The CDR3 DNA reads as TGTGCCAGCAGCATAACTAGCGGGAGAGGGACCGGGGAGCTGTTTTTT.

The V gene is TRBV28, the J gene TRBJ1-2; 9 bases are a match to TRBD1. This CDR3 contains 15 residues. Germline loops: CDR1 MDHEN, CDR2 SYDVKM. V was clipped by 3 bases and J by 2 bases; unmatched bases: 4. In DNA form, the CDR3 reads TGTGCCAGCAGTTTTGTTGGGACAGGGAACTATGGCTACACCTTC. Residues: CASSFVGTGNYGYTF.

The J gene is TRBJ2-3, the V gene TRBV27; D remains ambiguous. V gave up 5 bases and J gave up 6 bases, with 6 bases separating them. CDR1 and CDR2 from the germline V gene are MNHEY and SMNVEV (reference sequence). The CDR3 loop spans 11 amino acids. CDR3 protein: CASSGDDTQYF. Written as DNA, the CDR3 is TGTGCCAGCAGTGGGGATGATACGCAGTATTTT.

This rearrangement joins TRBV28 to TRBJ1-1; D is ambiguous. Per germline, CDR1 MDHEN and CDR2 SYDVKM. V lost 2 bases and J lost 4, with 11 bases in between. CDR3 size: 14 residues. The CDR3 bases are TGTGCCAGCAGTTTAGGGGAATCGGTCACTGAAGCTTTCTTT. Its translation is CASSLGESVTEAFF.

V is TRBV7-8 and J is TRBJ1-1, with D maybe TRBD1 (6 bases). Between the trimmed V and J ends, which lost 7 bases and 4 bases, there was a span of 25 bases. Per germline, CDR1 SGHVS and CDR2 FQNEAQ. There are 17 residues in the CDR3. The CDR3 region has the DNA TGTGCCAGCAACCAGAAGACAGGATTGTATGGTCGCACTGAAGCTTTCTTT. The encoded protein is CASNQKTGLYGRTEAFF.

The chain is built from TRBV27 and TRBJ2-1, with D unresolved. The CDR3 sequence is 13 residues long. With 5 bases removed from V and 7 bases from J, the gap between germline ends came to 12 bases. CDR1 and CDR2 (germline): MNHEY, SMNVEV (reference sequence). The CDR3, as DNA: TGTGCCAGCAGTCCCAACTTAGTGAATGAGCAGTTCTTC. Its translation: CASSPNLVNEQFF.

The V gene is TRBV21-1, the J gene TRBJ1-5. TRBV21-1 is labeled a pseudogene. The CDR3 contains 13 residues. The CDR3 sequence is CASSPTSNQPQHF. In nucleotides, the CDR3 is TGTGCCAGCAGCCCAACTAGCAATCAGCCCCAGCATTTT.

J is TRBJ2-2 and V is TRBV5-1; 14 nucleotides align to TRBD2. This CDR3 is built from 17 residues. With 4 bases clipped from V and 5 bases from J, the junction kept 7 bases outside the gene matches. CDR1 and CDR2 (germline): SGHRS, YFSETQ. CDR3 sequence (DNA): TGCGCCAGCAGCCCGGGACTAGCGGGAGAGTTGACCGGGGAGCTGTTTTTT. It translates to CASSPGLAGELTGELFF.

Here the CDR3 DNA reads TGTGCCAGCAGCTTATTCCGACAGAACACCGGGGAGCTGTTTTTT. Translating it yields CASSLFRQNTGELFF. The chain joins TRBV7-8 to TRBJ2-2; no reliable D call. The CDR3 extends over 15 amino acids. Germline CDR1 is SGHVS and CDR2 is FQNEAQ. Trimming took 2 bases from V and 1 from J, leaving 8 bases between them. Using reference TRBV7-8 and TRBJ2-2 for the parts outside the CDR3, the full variable domain is GAGVSQSPRYKVAKRGQDVALRCDPISGHVSLFWYQQALGQGPEFLTYFQNEAQLDKSGLPSDRFFAERPEGSVSTLKIQRTQQEDSAVYLCASSLFRQNTGELFFGEGSRLTVL.

This chain joins TRBV27 and TRBJ2-1; possible D gene TRBD2, 6 bases. V shed 6 bases and J shed 4 bases, with 16 bases lying between them. The CDR3 length is 15 residues. Germline assignment: CDR1 MNHEY and CDR2 SMNVEV (reference sequence). The CDR3 nucleotides read TGTGCCAGCAGCCCAGATCCCCGGGGGTACAATGAGCAGTTCTTC. It is translated as CASSPDPRGYNEQFF.

The chain employs TRBV19 and TRBJ2-4; unclear D gene. In germline, CDR1 is LNHDA, CDR2 SQIVND (reference sequence). The CDR3 covers 13 residues. Trimming removed 4 bases at V and 8 bases at J, with 12 bases between. CDR3 DNA sequence: TGTGCCAGTAGTACCCTACCCGGGCACATTCAGTACTTC. Protein: CASSTLPGHIQYF.

The chain is built from TRBV9 and TRBJ1-1, with 8 bases fitting TRBD1. V was pared by 5 bases and J by 5 bases, with 8 bases of the junction left unmatched. This CDR3 region has 14 residues. The germline CDR1 and CDR2 sequences are SGDLS and YYNGEE. The CDR3 nucleotides are TGTGCCAGCAGGCGAACAGGGGGAGGTACTGAAGCTTTCTTT. Translating it yields CASRRTGGGTEAFF. The full variable domain, its missing parts supplied by reference TRBV9 and TRBJ1-1, is DSGVTQTPKHLITATGQRVTLRCSPRSGDLSVYWYQQSLDQGLQFLIQYYNGEERAKGNILERFSAQQFPDLHSELNLSSLELGDSALYFCASRRTGGGTEAFFGQGTRLTVV.

CDR3 loop: CAWSFRARANTEAFF. The CDR3 coding sequence is TGTGCCTGGAGTTTCAGGGCTAGGGCGAACACTGAAGCTTTCTTT. This chain connects TRBV30 to TRBJ1-1; D perhaps matches TRBD1 (5 bases). There are 15 residues in the CDR3. The germline V and J ends were trimmed by 2 bases and 1 base, with 14 bases remaining between them. Germline CDR1 GTSNPN, CDR2 SVGIG (reference sequence).

The chain is built from TRBV25-1 and TRBJ1-3, with D uncertain. Germline CDR1 reads MGHDK; CDR2 reads SYGVNS. The CDR3 consists of 16 residues. Trimming stripped 1 base from V and 1 base from J, with 11 bases between. DNA of the CDR3: TGTGCCAGCAGTGAATTCACGGACGAGTCTGGAAACACCATATATTTT. Amino acids: CASSEFTDESGNTIYF.

The V gene is TRBV29-1, the J gene TRBJ2-2; 7 nucleotides align to TRBD1. J was trimmed by 4 bases and V by 6 bases; bases with no gene match: 11. The CDR3 has 15 residues. Germline V gene data show CDR1 as SQVTM and CDR2 as ANQGSEA. CDR3 sequence reads: CSVVATGIGTGELFF. The CDR3 DNA sequence: TGCAGCGTCGTAGCGACAGGGATCGGCACCGGGGAGCTGTTTTTT.

CDR3 sequence: CASSQEGLAGTLSSYEQYF. The CDR3 nucleotides read TGCGCCAGCAGCCAAGAAGGCCTAGCGGGAACCCTCTCCTCCTACGAGCAGTACTTC. The chain carries TRBV4-1 and TRBJ2-7, with 9 positions matching TRBD2. The CDR3 is made up of 19 amino acids. CDR1 is MGHRA and CDR2 is YSYEKL in the germline V gene. V was clipped by 0 bases and J by 0 bases; unmatched bases: 12.

This chain connects TRBV28 to TRBJ1-2; D is uncertain. V lost 3 bases to trimming and J lost 7 bases, with 9 bases between them. This CDR3 is 12 amino acids long. The germline CDR1 and CDR2 sequences are MDHEN and SYDVKM. In DNA form, the CDR3 reads TGTGCCAGCAGTTTTTCGGGAGCTGGCTACACCTTC. It is translated as CASSFSGAGYTF.

The sample holds one count of this clone. J is TRBJ2-7 and V is TRBV11-2, with 7 bases identical to TRBD2. The CDR3 contains 15 residues. The germline CDR1 and CDR2 sequences are SGHAT and FQNNGV. The V gene end was trimmed by 3 bases and the J gene end by 3 bases; junction bases not matched to a gene: 8. The DNA for the CDR3 is TGTGCCAGCAGCTTGGGGGGGGACGGGTACTACGAGCAGTACTTC. Its protein is CASSLGGDGYYEQYF.